These 13 T cell receptor beta chains originate from one sample sequenced in a study of T cell repertoires in cytomegalovirus infection. TCRdb passed the reads through MiXCR, listing each CDR3 protein once. The top ten clones hold 9.5% to 15% of a sample with some 900,000 distinct CDR3 sequences, approximately 29% of them seen once. For these receptors, no antigen is known. The sample in question was cultured CD8+ T cells from PBMCs, obtained from culture after CMV antigen stimulation. The receptors come from a human donor in good health (CMV status not recorded). Some clones in this sample may be carry-over from other donors' samples.

Concerning this clonotype itself: Since no conserved phenylalanine or tryptophan closes the CDR3, a read error is the likely cause. The V call is TRBV7-4, the J call TRBJ1-2; D not resolved. Trimming stripped 5 bases from V and 4 bases from J, with 11 bases between. Germline values: CDR1 SGHVT, CDR2 SQSDAQ. The CDR3 loop spans 13 amino acids. The CDR3 region is CASSAAAGYGYTL. DNA of the CDR3: TGTGCCAGCAGCGCGGCCGCCGGCTATGGCTACACCCTC.

The CDR3 loop is CASSLPGLAWRQYF. Written as DNA, the CDR3 is TGTGCCAGCAGTCTGCCGGGACTAGCATGGAGACAGTACTTC. The chain recombines TRBV27 with TRBJ2-7; TRBD2 aligns across 9 bases. The trim removed 5 bases at V and 10 bases at J, leaving 12 bases unmatched. Germline values: CDR1 MNHEY, CDR2 SMNVEV (reference sequence). CDR3 length: 14 residues.

This clonotype was seen a handful of times. The chain links TRBV12-3 or TRBV12-4 to TRBJ1-4, with D possibly matching TRBD1 (5 bases). The V and J ends lost 3 bases and 0 bases respectively, with 23 bases between them. The CDR3 sequence is 20 residues long. The CDR3 region is CASSFATEQLTLATNEKLFF. In DNA, the CDR3 is TGTGCCAGCAGTTTTGCGACAGAACAATTGACGCTTGCAACTAATGAAAAACTGTTTTTT.

At least ten counts were recorded for this clonotype. V is TRBV7-4 and J is TRBJ1-1, with D uncertain. From germline, CDR1 is SGHVT and CDR2 SQSDAQ. V was pared by 3 bases and J by 4 bases, with 15 bases between. CDR3 size: 15 residues. For the CDR3, the DNA is TGTGCCAGCAGCTTTGGTCTCCCCAAGGGCACTGAAGCTTTCTTT. It is translated as CASSFGLPKGTEAFF.

This clonotype showed up many times. The CDR3 spells CASGDTYNEQFF. The CDR3 DNA follows: TGTGCCAGCGGGGACACTTACAATGAGCAGTTCTTC. The rearrangement links TRBV7-2 to TRBJ2-1; a possible D gene is TRBD1 (6 bases). The germline V gene encodes CDR1 SGHTA and CDR2 FQGNSA. CDR3 length: 12 amino acids. Trimming shortened V by 8 bases and J by 4 bases, and 9 bases separated the two germline ends.

This clonotype came up a few times. The CDR3 here is CASSLEAHLQGSTGELFF. Written as DNA, the CDR3 is TGTGCCAGCAGCTTAGAAGCCCACCTACAGGGGAGCACCGGGGAGCTGTTTTTT. The rearrangement uses TRBV7-9 and TRBJ2-2; 7 positions match TRBD1. Germline V lookup: CDR1 SEHNR, CDR2 FQNEAQ (reference sequence). Trimming took 1 base from V and 4 from J; bases not matched to a gene: 12. The length of the CDR3 is 18 residues. Full variable domain (missing parts from reference TRBV7-9 and TRBJ2-2): DTGVSQNPRHKITKRGQNVTFRCDPISEHNRLYWYRQTLGQGPEFLTYFQNEAQLEKSRLLSDRFSAERPKGSFSTLEIQRTEQGDSAMYLCASSLEAHLQGSTGELFFGEGSRLTVL.

The table lists this clonotype with a few counts. The V gene is TRBV12-5, the J gene TRBJ1-2, with 10 positions matching TRBD1. The ends lost 0 bases at V and 7 bases at J; junction bases unmatched: 5. The CDR3 loop spans 15 amino acids. Germline CDR1 LGHNT, CDR2 FRNRAP. CDR3 protein: CASGLVHGTGVGYTF. Written as DNA, the CDR3 is TGTGCTAGTGGTTTGGTGCACGGGACAGGGGTTGGCTACACCTTC.

This clonotype was observed a handful of times. The rearrangement links TRBV7-9 to TRBJ2-5, with 8 bases that match TRBD2. The length of the CDR3 is 14 residues. V was pared by 2 bases and J by 5 bases, with 4 bases of the junction left unmatched. The germline CDR1 and CDR2 sequences are SEHNR and FQNEAQ (reference sequence). The CDR3 DNA reads as TGTGCCAGCAGCTTACCGGGGGGGCCGGAGACCCAGTACTTC. Protein sequence: CASSLPGGPETQYF.

V is TRBV15 and J is TRBJ1-4; unclear D gene. Germline CDR1 reads LNHNV; CDR2 reads YYDKDF (reference sequence). This CDR3 is built from 15 residues. V lost 1 base, J lost 0 bases, and 6 bases lay in between. In DNA form, the CDR3 reads TGTGCCACCAGCAGAGGAGAAGCAACTAATGAAAAACTGTTTTTT. Translating it yields CATSRGEATNEKLFF.

This clonotype was seen a handful of times. DNA of the CDR3: TGTGCCACCAGCAGCTGGGGCACAGCCTCCCCCACAGATACGCAGTATTTT. Its protein is CATSSWGTASPTDTQYF. The chain carries TRBV15 and TRBJ2-3; tentative D call: TRBD1 (5 bases). CDR1 is LNHNV and CDR2 is YYDKDF in the germline V gene (reference sequence). The CDR3 totals 17 residues. V was clipped by 3 bases and J by 2 bases, with 18 bases between them.

This clonotype was seen only a few times. The gene calls are TRBV19 and TRBJ2-1; 12 nucleotides line up with TRBD2. The CDR3 runs to 13 residues. Unmatched junction bases numbered 6, after V lost 4 bases and J lost 14 bases. Germline V CDR1 and CDR2: LNHDA, SQIVND (reference sequence). The CDR3 nucleotides read TGTGCCAGTAGTACTAGCGGGGGGGCAGAGGAGTTCTTC. Translated: CASSTSGGAEEFF.

This clonotype has only a few counts. The chain carries TRBV7-2 and TRBJ2-5, with a tentative D call TRBD2 (5 bases). Germline V gene sequence: CDR1 SGHTA, CDR2 FQGNSA. CDR3 length equals 15 residues. V was pared by 0 bases and J by 1 base, with 9 bases between. CDR3 sequence (DNA): TGTGCCAGCAGCTTAGCGGCCCTAGCCCAAGAGACCCAGTACTTC. Its translation: CASSLAALAQETQYF.

This clonotype came up a few times. J is TRBJ1-2 and V is TRBV12-3 or TRBV12-4; D remains unclear. Trimming took off 1 base at V and 6 bases at J, with 9 bases between the two ends. The CDR3 runs 13 residues. CDR3 nucleotide sequence: TGTGCCAGCAGTTTAGGAGGGTCGGATGGCTACACCTTC. The encoded protein is CASSLGGSDGYTF.